Presented here are 15 T cell receptor beta chains from one specimen sequenced in a study of cytomegalovirus exposure and HLA in healthy donors. Here immunoSEQ multiplex PCR was the method, and the copy in TCRdb shows in-frame clones only, minus some. The sample contains under 80,000 clones, 94% of which appear only once. The sequenced sample was PBMCs. The receptors were gathered from a woman aged 18 to 35 in good health and CMV-seropositive.

As concerns this clone: A read error may account for a junction end that differs from germline. This chain connects TRBV6-6 to TRBJ1-2, with 8 bases matching TRBD1. CDR3 length: 12 residues. The V gene's germline CDR1 is MNHNY and CDR2 SVGAGI (reference sequence). The CDR3 DNA sequence: TGTGCCAGCAGAACCGGACAGGGCAAAGGCTCCTTC. It specifies CASRTGQGKGSF.

The chain joins TRBV28 to TRBJ1-1; possible D gene TRBD1, 6 bases. Trimming removed 4 bases at V and 4 bases at J, with 19 bases between. The CDR3 totals 16 residues. From germline, CDR1 is MDHEN and CDR2 SYDVKM. In nucleotides, the CDR3 is TGTGCCAGCAGTTCCTACGCTCAAACAGGGAGCACTGAAGCTTTCTTT. It yields the protein CASSSYAQTGSTEAFF. Using reference TRBV28 and TRBJ1-1 for the parts outside the CDR3, the full variable domain is DVKVTQSSRYLVKRTGEKVFLECVQDMDHENMFWYRQDPGLGLRLIYFSYDVKMKEKGDIPEGYSVSREKKERFSLILESASTNQTSMYLCASSSYAQTGSTEAFFGQGTRLTVV.

This chain links TRBV19 with TRBJ1-5, with D perhaps TRBD1 (5 bases). This CDR3 has 13 amino acids. Germline V gene data show CDR1 as LNHDA and CDR2 as SQIVND (reference sequence). V lost 7 bases to trimming and J lost 7 bases, with 14 bases between them. For the CDR3, the DNA is TGTGCCAGTACCTACCAGGGAGGACAGCCCCAGCATTTT. This translates into CASTYQGGQPQHF.

The rearrangement links TRBV11-3 to TRBJ2-7, with a possible D match to TRBD1 (6 bases). The CDR3 covers 14 residues. The ends were cut back, 5 bases at V and 2 bases at J, with 13 bases in the middle. The germline V gene encodes CDR1 SGHNT and CDR2 YENEEA. CDR3 sequence reads: CASSGRQATYEQYF. CDR3 sequence (DNA): TGTGCCAGCAGCGGAAGACAGGCTACCTACGAGCAGTACTTC.

The chain combines TRBV29-1 with TRBJ2-1, with a weak D call TRBD2 (6 bases). The germline CDR1 and CDR2 sequences are SQVTM and ANQGSEA. Trimming left V 4 bases short and J 4 bases short, with 14 bases between. The CDR3 is 14 residues long. The CDR3 is CSVVAGMGYNEQFF. In DNA form, the CDR3 reads TGCAGCGTTGTGGCGGGGATGGGGTACAATGAGCAGTTCTTC.

This chain links TRBV28 with TRBJ1-2; 8 positions agree with TRBD1. This CDR3 contains 14 residues. The germline V gene has CDR1 MDHEN and CDR2 SYDVKM. With V trimmed by 3 bases and J by 4 bases, 4 bases remained unmatched. The CDR3 loop reads CASSLKGTGYGYTF. CDR3 sequence (DNA): TGTGCCAGCAGTTTGAAAGGGACAGGCTATGGCTACACCTTC.

The J gene is TRBJ1-4, the V gene TRBV7-6; 7 bases agree with TRBD1. The germline V gene encodes CDR1 SGHVS and CDR2 FNYEAQ. The V segment lost 3 bases and the J segment 7 bases; nucleotides outside the gene matches: 5. This CDR3 has 14 residues. CDR3 in DNA: TGTGCCAGCAGCTTGACAGGGATTAGTGAAAAACTGTTTTTT. This translates into CASSLTGISEKLFF.

V usage is TRBV2 and J usage is TRBJ2-4, with 12 nucleotides matching TRBD2. Germline CDR1 reads SNHLY; CDR2 reads FYNNEI. The V segment lost 2 bases and the J segment 9 bases; nucleotides outside the gene matches: 5. The CDR3 extends over 15 amino acids. The CDR3 sequence is CASSELAGGASIQYF. For the CDR3, the DNA is TGTGCCAGCAGTGAACTAGCGGGAGGGGCCAGCATTCAGTACTTC.

The genes are TRBV2 and TRBJ1-5, with a tentative D call TRBD1 (5 bases). V lost 5 bases and J lost 7, with 12 bases in between. Germline V gene sequence: CDR1 SNHLY, CDR2 FYNNEI. This CDR3 is 13 amino acids long. CDR3 region: CASSPRVYQPQHF. Here the CDR3 DNA reads TGTGCCAGCAGTCCCAGGGTATACCAGCCCCAGCATTTT.

The rearrangement links TRBV7-9 to TRBJ1-2; D is perhaps TRBD1 (6 bases). This CDR3 region has 14 residues. The V end lost 4 bases, the J end lost 0 bases, and 9 bases lay between the germline ends. The germline V gene encodes CDR1 SEHNR and CDR2 FQNEAQ (reference sequence). The CDR3, as DNA: TGTGCCAGCAGCTCAGGGGCTGCTAACTATGGCTACACCTTC. Translating it yields CASSSGAANYGYTF.

The V call is TRBV9, the J call TRBJ2-1, with 14 nucleotides matching TRBD2. CDR1 is SGDLS, CDR2 YYNGEE, per germline. The CDR3 contains 17 residues. V trimming: 3 bases; J trimming: 4 bases; junction bases outside the gene matches: 6. DNA of the CDR3: TGTGCCAGCAGCGCGACTAGCGGGGGGGCTCGTTACAATGAGCAGTTCTTC. This encodes CASSATSGGARYNEQFF. The full variable domain, completed using reference TRBV9 and TRBJ2-1, is DSGVTQTPKHLITATGQRVTLRCSPRSGDLSVYWYQQSLDQGLQFLIQYYNGEERAKGNILERFSAQQFPDLHSELNLSSLELGDSALYFCASSATSGGARYNEQFFGPGTRLTVL.

The chain links TRBV30 to TRBJ2-7; D is perhaps TRBD2 (6 bases). This CDR3 has 14 residues. Germline CDR1 and CDR2: GTSNPN and SVGIG (reference sequence). V gave up 5 bases and J gave up 6 bases, with 20 bases separating them. This chain's CDR3 is CAWGRLGKVSEQYF. In nucleotides, the CDR3 is TGTGCCTGGGGGCGACTAGGAAAGGTTAGCGAGCAGTACTTC.

As DNA, the CDR3 is TGTGCCATCAGTGGCGGGACTAGCGAAGAGACCCAGTACTTC. Amino acid sequence: CAISGGTSEETQYF. This chain connects TRBV10-3 to TRBJ2-5; the match to TRBD2 covers 10 bases. V lost 4 bases to trimming and J lost 3 bases; unmatched junction nucleotides: 2. The CDR3 has 14 residues. Germline CDR1 and CDR2: ENHRY and SYGVKD.

V gene TRBV28 combines with J gene TRBJ1-5; TRBD1 matches at 9 bases. CDR1 and CDR2 (germline): MDHEN, SYDVKM. CDR3 length: 17 amino acids. Trimming removed 6 bases from V and 4 bases from J; junction bases left unmatched: 13. The CDR3 nucleotides read TGTGCCAGCAGACCAAGGAGCTGGGACAGGGTGAATCAGCCCCAGCATTTT. It encodes CASRPRSWDRVNQPQHF. Full variable domain (missing parts from reference TRBV28 and TRBJ1-5): DVKVTQSSRYLVKRTGEKVFLECVQDMDHENMFWYRQDPGLGLRLIYFSYDVKMKEKGDIPEGYSVSREKKERFSLILESASTNQTSMYLCASRPRSWDRVNQPQHFGDGTRLSIL.

This clone came up once. This chain links TRBV29-1 with TRBJ2-3; 8 positions agree with TRBD2. V gave up 5 bases and J gave up 6 bases; unmatched junction bases: 7. The germline gives CDR1 SQVTM, CDR2 ANQGSEA. The CDR3 sequence is 13 residues long. The CDR3 region has the DNA TGCAGCGTTTCGGCGGGAGGATTCGATACGCAGTATTTT. Residues: CSVSAGGFDTQYF.